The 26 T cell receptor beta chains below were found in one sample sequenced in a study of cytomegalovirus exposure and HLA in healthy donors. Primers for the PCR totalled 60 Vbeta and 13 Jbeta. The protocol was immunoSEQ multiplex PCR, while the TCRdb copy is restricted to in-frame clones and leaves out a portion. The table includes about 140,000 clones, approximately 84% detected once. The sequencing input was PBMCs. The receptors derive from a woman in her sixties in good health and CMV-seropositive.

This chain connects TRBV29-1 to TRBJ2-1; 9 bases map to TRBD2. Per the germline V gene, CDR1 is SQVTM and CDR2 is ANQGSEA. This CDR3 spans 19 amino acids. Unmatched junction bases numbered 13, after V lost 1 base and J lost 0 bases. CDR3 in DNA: TGCAGCGTTGAAGTGGGGGGTCTAGCGGGGATGGGCTCCTACAATGAGCAGTTCTTC. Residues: CSVEVGGLAGMGSYNEQFF.

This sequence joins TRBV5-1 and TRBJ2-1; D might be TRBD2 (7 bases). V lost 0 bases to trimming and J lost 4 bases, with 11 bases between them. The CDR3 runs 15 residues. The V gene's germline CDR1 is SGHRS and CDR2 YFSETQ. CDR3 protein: CASSLEGGAYNEQFF. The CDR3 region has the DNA TGCGCCAGCAGCTTGGAGGGGGGGGCATACAATGAGCAGTTCTTC.

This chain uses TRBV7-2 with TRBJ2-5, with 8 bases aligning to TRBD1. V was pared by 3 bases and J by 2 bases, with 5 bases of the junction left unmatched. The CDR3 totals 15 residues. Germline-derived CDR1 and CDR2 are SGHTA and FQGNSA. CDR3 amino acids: CASSLTGDGQETQYF. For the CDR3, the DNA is TGTGCCAGCAGCTTGACAGGGGACGGTCAAGAGACCCAGTACTTC.

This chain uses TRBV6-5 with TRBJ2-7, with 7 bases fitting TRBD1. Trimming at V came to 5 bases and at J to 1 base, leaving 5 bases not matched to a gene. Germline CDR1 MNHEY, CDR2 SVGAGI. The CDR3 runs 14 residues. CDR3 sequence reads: CASSADRASYEQYF. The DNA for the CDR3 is TGTGCCAGCAGTGCCGACAGGGCTTCCTACGAGCAGTACTTC.

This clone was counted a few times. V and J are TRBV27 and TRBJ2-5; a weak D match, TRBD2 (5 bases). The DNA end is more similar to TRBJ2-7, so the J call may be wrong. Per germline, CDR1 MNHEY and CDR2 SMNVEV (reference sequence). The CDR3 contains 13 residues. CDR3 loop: CASSLFPGYEQYF. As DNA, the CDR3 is TGTGCCAGCAGTTTATTCCCGGGATACGAGCAGTACTTC.

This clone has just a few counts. The CDR3 spells CASSEDAGETQYF. The CDR3 bases are TGTGCCAGCAGTGAAGACGCGGGAGAGACCCAGTACTTC. This chain links TRBV6-1 with TRBJ2-5; TRBD2 might be the D (5 bases). The germline gives CDR1 MNHNS, CDR2 SASEGT. The germline V and J ends were trimmed by 1 base and 4 bases, with 7 bases remaining between them. This CDR3 has 13 residues.

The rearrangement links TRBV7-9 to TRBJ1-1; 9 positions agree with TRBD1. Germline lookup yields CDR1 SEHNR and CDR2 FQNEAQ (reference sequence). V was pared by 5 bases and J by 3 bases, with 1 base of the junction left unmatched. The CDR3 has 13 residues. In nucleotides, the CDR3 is TGTGCCAGCAGCCGGACAGGGGACACTGAAGCTTTCTTT. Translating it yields CASSRTGDTEAFF.

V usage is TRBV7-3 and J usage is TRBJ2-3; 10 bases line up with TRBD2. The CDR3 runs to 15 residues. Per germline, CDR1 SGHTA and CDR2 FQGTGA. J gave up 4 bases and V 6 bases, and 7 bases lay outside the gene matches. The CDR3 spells CASRSPGLASDTQYF. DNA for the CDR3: TGTGCCAGCAGGTCGCCGGGACTAGCGTCAGATACGCAGTATTTT. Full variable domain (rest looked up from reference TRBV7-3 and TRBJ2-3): GAGVSQTPSNKVTEKGKYVELRCDPISGHTALYWYRQSLGQGPEFLIYFQGTGAADDSGLPNDRFFAVRPEGSVSTLKIQRTERGDSAVYLCASRSPGLASDTQYFGPGTRLTVL.

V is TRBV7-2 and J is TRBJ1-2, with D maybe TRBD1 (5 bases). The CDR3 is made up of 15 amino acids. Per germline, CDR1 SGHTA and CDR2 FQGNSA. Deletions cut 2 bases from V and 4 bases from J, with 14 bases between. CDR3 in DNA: TGTGCCAGCAGCTTAACGGCAGGGAACCTCTATGGCTACACCTTC. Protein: CASSLTAGNLYGYTF. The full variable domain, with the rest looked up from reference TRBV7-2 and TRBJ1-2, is GAGVSQSPSNKVTEKGKDVELRCDPISGHTALYWYRQSLGQGLEFLIYFQGNSAPDKSGLPSDRFSAERTGGSVSTLTIQRTQQEDSAVYLCASSLTAGNLYGYTFGSGTRLTVV.

The CDR3 region is CATSSPPGMNTEAFF. CDR3 sequence (DNA): TGTGCCACCAGCAGTCCTCCGGGTATGAACACTGAAGCTTTCTTT. The chain combines TRBV15 with TRBJ1-1; D gene uncertain. CDR1 LNHNV and CDR2 YYDKDF come from the germline V gene (reference sequence). This CDR3 contains 15 residues. Trimming shortened V by 3 bases and J by 0 bases, and 11 bases separated the two germline ends.

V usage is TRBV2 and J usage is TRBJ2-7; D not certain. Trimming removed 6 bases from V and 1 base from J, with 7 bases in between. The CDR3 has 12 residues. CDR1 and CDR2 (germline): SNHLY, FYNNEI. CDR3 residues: CASSLISYEQYF. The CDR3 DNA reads TGTGCCAGCAGCCTAATTTCCTACGAGCAGTACTTC. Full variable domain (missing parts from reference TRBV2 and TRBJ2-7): EPEVTQTPSHQVTQMGQEVILRCVPISNHLYFYWYRQILGQKVEFLVSFYNNEISEKSEIFDDQFSVERPDGSNFTLKIRSTKLEDSAMYFCASSLISYEQYFGPGTRLTVT.

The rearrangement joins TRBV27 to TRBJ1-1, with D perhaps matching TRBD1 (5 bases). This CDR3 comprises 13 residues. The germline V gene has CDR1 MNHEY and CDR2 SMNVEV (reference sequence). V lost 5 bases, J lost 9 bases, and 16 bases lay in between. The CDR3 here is CASSPRQGLKAFF. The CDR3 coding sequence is TGTGCCAGCAGTCCCCGCCAGGGTCTAAAAGCTTTCTTT.

The CDR3 region has the DNA TGTGCCAGCAGCCCCCGGGACAGGGTTGACGAGCAGTACTTC. It yields the protein CASSPRDRVDEQYF. This chain links TRBV7-8 with TRBJ2-7, with TRBD1 identical over 9 bases. V was pared by 5 bases and J by 5 bases, with 7 bases of the junction left unmatched. Germline CDR1 SGHVS, CDR2 FQNEAQ. The CDR3 extends over 14 amino acids.

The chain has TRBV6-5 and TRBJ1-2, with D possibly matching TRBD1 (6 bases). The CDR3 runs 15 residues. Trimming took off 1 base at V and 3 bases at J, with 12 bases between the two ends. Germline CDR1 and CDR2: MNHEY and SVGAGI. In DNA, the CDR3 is TGTGCCAGCAGTTACTGGGCGGGGGCTGACTATGGCTACACCTTC. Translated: CASSYWAGADYGYTF.

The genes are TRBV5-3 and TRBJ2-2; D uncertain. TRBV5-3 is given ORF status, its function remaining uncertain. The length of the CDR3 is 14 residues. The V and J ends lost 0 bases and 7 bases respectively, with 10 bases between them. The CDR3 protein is CARSLERVHGELFF. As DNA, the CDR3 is TGTGCCAGAAGCTTGGAACGGGTTCACGGGGAGCTGTTTTTT.

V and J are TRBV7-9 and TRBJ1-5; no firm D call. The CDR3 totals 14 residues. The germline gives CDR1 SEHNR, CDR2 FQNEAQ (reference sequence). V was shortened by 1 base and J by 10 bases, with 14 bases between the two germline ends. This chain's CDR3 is CASSLDPGSSPQHF. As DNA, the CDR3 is TGTGCCAGCAGCTTAGACCCCGGATCTAGCCCCCAGCATTTT.

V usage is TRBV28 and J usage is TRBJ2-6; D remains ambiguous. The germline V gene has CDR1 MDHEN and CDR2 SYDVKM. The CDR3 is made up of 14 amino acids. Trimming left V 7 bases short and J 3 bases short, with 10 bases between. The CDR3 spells CASNTWSGANVLTF. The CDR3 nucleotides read TGTGCCAGCAATACGTGGAGTGGGGCCAACGTCCTGACTTTC. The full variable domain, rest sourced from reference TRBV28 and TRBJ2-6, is DVKVTQSSRYLVKRTGEKVFLECVQDMDHENMFWYRQDPGLGLRLIYFSYDVKMKEKGDIPEGYSVSREKKERFSLILESASTNQTSMYLCASNTWSGANVLTFGAGSRLTVL.

CDR3: CASSSPSGINEKLFF. In DNA form, the CDR3 reads TGTGCCAGCAGTTCCCCGTCAGGGATTAATGAAAAACTGTTTTTT. The chain couples TRBV27 to TRBJ1-4; perhaps TRBD1 as D (5 bases). This CDR3 is built from 15 residues. Germline V CDR1 and CDR2: MNHEY, SMNVEV (reference sequence). Trimming removed 4 bases at V and 4 bases at J, with 13 bases between. The full variable domain, its missing parts supplied by reference TRBV27 and TRBJ1-4, is EAQVTQNPRYLITVTGKKLTVTCSQNMNHEYMSWYRQDPGLGLRQIYYSMNVEVTDKGDVPEGYKVSRKEKRNFPLILESPSPNQTSLYFCASSSPSGINEKLFFGSGTQLSVL.

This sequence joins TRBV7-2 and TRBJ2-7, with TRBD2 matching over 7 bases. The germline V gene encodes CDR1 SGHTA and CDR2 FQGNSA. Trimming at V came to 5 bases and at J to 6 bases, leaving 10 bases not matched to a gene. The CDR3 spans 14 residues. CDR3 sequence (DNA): TGTGCCAGCAGCCGGTATAGCGGGTGGGGCGAGCAGTACTTC. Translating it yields CASSRYSGWGEQYF. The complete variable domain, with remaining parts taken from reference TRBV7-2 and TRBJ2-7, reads GAGVSQSPSNKVTEKGKDVELRCDPISGHTALYWYRQSLGQGLEFLIYFQGNSAPDKSGLPSDRFSAERTGGSVSTLTIQRTQQEDSAVYLCASSRYSGWGEQYFGPGTRLTVT.

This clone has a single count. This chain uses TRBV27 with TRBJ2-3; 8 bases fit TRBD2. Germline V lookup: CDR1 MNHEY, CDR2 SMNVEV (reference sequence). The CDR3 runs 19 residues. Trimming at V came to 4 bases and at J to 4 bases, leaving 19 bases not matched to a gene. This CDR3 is CASSSPMSYGGGPADTQYF. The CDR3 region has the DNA TGTGCCAGCAGTTCCCCGATGAGCTACGGCGGGGGGCCGGCAGATACGCAGTATTTT.

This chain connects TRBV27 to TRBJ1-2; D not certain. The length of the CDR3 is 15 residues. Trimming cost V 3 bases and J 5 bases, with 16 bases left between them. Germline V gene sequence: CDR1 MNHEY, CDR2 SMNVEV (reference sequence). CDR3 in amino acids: CASSFERPGRYGYTF. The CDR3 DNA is TGTGCCAGCAGTTTCGAGCGGCCGGGAAGATATGGCTACACCTTC.

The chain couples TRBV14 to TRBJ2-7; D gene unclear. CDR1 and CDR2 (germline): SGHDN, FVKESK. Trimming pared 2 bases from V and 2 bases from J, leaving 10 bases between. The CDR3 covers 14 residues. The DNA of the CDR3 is TGTGCCAGCAGCCAACCAGGAATAACCTACGAGCAGTACTTC. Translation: CASSQPGITYEQYF.

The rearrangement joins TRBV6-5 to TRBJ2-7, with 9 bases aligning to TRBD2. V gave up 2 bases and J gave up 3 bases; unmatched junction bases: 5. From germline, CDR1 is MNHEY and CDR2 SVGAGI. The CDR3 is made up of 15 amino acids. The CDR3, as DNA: TGTGCCAGCAGTTACATGGTAGCGGGAGTCTACGAGCAGTACTTC. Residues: CASSYMVAGVYEQYF.

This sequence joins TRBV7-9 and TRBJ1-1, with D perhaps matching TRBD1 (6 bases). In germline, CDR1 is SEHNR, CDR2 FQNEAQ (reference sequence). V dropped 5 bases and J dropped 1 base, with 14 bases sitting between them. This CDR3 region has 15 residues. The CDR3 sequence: CASSPRAGANTEAFF. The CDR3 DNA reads TGTGCCAGCAGCCCCCGGGCAGGGGCGAACACTGAAGCTTTCTTT.

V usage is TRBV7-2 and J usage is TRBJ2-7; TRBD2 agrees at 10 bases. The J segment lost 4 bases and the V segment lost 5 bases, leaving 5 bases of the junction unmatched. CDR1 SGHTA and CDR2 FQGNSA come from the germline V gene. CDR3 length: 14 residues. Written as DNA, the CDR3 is TGTGCCAGCAGCCGCACTAGCGGGGCGTACGAGCAGTACTTC. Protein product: CASSRTSGAYEQYF.

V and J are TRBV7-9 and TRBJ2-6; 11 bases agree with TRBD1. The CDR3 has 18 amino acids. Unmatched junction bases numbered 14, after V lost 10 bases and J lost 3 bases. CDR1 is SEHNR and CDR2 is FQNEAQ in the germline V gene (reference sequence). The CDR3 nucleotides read TGTGCCACCCCTGGGTCGGGACAGGGGGTAGGTGGGGCCAACGTCCTGACTTTC. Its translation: CATPGSGQGVGGANVLTF. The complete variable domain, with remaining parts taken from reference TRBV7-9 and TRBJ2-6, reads DTGVSQNPRHKITKRGQNVTFRCDPISEHNRLYWYRQTLGQGPEFLTYFQNEAQLEKSRLLSDRFSAERPKGSFSTLEIQRTEQGDSAMYLCATPGSGQGVGGANVLTFGAGSRLTVL.